This TCR beta chain was sequenced in a study of blood T cell repertoires in COVID-19. Study details: Sources were T cells, B-cell-depleted T cells, or PBMCs; the material itself was cDNA or gDNA.

Data came from immunoSEQ multiplex PCR; TCRdb stores just in-frame clones and leaves some out. The table records 11,000 to 15,000 clones, about 92% of them present only once. Trimming removed 8 bases from V and 4 bases from J, with 6 bases in between. This CDR3 region has 12 residues. CDR1 is MNHEY, CDR2 SVGAGI, per germline. Sequencing was performed on peripheral blood. The V and J genes are TRBV6-5 and TRBJ2-6; D unresolved. This receptor was identified in a human donor in a cohort sampled during active COVID-19. The CDR3, as DNA: TGTGCCAGCCTGACAGGGGCCAACGTCCTGACTTTC. Translating it yields CASLTGANVLTF.